This T cell receptor (beta chain) was captured by sequencing in a study of beta chain features in type 1 diabetes. About the research overall: Across the samples, some 98,000,000 sorted cells were examined in total. General study points: Among all four CD4+ subsets, Type 1 diabetes patients had TCRB CDR3s that were moderately but significantly shorter. More deletions and fewer insertions at VDJ junctions were found in patients with type 1 diabetes.

This clone turned up a few times. Its specificity is not known. The junction and the germline gene differ at one end; a read error may be behind it. The germline V gene encodes CDR1 SSHAT and CDR2 FNYEAQ (reference sequence). The CDR3 extends over 16 amino acids. The study reverse transcribed the entire isolated RNA, so it sequenced expressed TCRB transcripts. Data came from immunoSEQ multiplex PCR; TCRdb stores just in-frame clones and leaves some out. The table lists about 900,000 clones, roughly a sixth of them singletons. Sorting produced populations that all topped 95% purity. The specimen sequenced was naive CD4+ T cells from blood. The J gene is TRBJ2-7, the V gene TRBV7-7; 7 nucleotides align to TRBD1. This receptor was taken from a young woman in good health. For the CDR3, the DNA is TGTGCTAGCAGCTTAGGGCGGACAGGTCCGTCCTACGAGCAGTACTTC. Its translation: CASSLGRTGPSYEQYF.